This T cell receptor beta chain was captured by sequencing in a study of blood T cell repertoires in COVID-19. About the study: Both acute and convalescent COVID-19 samples were obtained from the United States, Italy and Spain. Sources were T cells, B-cell-depleted T cells, or PBMCs; the material itself was cDNA or gDNA.

V was trimmed by 3 bases and J by 6 bases, leaving 5 bases between them. Per the germline V gene, CDR1 is MNHEY and CDR2 is SMNVEV (reference sequence). The CDR3 has 12 residues. Those enrolled in Seattle joined during active infection and were followed longitudinally afterward. As handled by the study authors: For nucleated cells, counts were estimated from reference gene primer amplification. The method was immunoSEQ multiplex PCR; TCRdb's version includes in-frame clones alone and lacks a portion of them. The V and J calls and clone size are taken from that table; D and trimming were inferred from the DNA. The sample has more than 300,000 clones, around 88% seen once; the top ten hold 1.6%.

The source material was peripheral blood. V gene TRBV27 combines with J gene TRBJ2-2; D not resolved. The TCR sequence derives from a woman in her 30s with COVID-19, enrolled during active disease. CDR3 residues: CASSFPAGELFF. The CDR3 bases are TGTGCCAGCAGTTTCCCGGCCGGGGAGCTGTTTTTT.